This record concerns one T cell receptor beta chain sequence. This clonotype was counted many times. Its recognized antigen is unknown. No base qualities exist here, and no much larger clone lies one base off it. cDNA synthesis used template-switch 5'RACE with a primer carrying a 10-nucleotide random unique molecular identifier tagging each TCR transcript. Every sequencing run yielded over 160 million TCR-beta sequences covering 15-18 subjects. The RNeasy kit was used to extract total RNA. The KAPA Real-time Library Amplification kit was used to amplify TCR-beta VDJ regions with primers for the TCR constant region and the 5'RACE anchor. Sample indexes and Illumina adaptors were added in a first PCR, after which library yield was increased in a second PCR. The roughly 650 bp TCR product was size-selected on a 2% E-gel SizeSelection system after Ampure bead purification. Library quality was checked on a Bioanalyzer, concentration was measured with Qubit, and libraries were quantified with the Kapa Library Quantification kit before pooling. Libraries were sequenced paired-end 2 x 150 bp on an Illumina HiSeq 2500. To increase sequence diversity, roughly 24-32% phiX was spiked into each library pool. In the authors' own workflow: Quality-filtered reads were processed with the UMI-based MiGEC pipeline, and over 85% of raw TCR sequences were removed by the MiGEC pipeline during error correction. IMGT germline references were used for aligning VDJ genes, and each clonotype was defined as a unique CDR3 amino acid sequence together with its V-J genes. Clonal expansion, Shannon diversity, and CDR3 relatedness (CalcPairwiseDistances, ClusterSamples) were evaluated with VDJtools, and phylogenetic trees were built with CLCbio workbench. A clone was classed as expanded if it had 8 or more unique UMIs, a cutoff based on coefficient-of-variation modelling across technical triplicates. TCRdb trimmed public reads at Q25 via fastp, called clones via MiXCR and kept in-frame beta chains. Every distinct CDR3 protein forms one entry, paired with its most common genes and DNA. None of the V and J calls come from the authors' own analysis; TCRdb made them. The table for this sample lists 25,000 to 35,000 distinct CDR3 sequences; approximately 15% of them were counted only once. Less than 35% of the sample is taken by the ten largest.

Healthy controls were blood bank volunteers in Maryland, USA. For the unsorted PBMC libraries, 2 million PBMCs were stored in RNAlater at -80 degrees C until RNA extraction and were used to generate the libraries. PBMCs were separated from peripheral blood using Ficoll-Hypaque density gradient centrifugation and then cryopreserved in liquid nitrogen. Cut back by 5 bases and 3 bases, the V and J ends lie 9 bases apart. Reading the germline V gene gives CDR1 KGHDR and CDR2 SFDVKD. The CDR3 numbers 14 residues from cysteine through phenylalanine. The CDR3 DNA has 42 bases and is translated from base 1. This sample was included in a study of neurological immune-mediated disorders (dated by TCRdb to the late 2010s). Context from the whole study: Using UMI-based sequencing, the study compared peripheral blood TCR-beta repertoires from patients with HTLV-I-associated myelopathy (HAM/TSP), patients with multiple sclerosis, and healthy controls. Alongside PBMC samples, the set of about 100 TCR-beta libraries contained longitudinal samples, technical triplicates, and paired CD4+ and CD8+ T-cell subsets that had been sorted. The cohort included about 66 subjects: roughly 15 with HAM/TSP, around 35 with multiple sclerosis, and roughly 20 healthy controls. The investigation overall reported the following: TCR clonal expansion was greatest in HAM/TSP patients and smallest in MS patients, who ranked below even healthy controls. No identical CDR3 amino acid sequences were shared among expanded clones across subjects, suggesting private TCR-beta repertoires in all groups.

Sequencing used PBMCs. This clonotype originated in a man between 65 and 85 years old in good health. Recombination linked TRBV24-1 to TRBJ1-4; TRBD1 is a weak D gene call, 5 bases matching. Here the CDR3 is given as CATSGGAANEKLFF. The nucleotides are TGTGCCACCAGTGGAGGGGCCGCTAATGAAAAACTGTTTTTT.